A selection of T cell receptor beta chains follows, all from one sample in a study of cytomegalovirus exposure and HLA in healthy donors. Profiled with immunoSEQ multiplex PCR; TCRdb holds only in-frame clones, not every one. The table records roughly 180,000 clones, approximately 77% of them present only once. The material sequenced was PBMCs. The receptors derive from a female donor in good health and CMV-seronegative. Each CDR3 is given with its conserved first and last residue. Clone size, where shown, is once, few, many, or a class for clones that have expanded.

J gene	V gene	clone size	CDR3 protein
TRBJ1-1	TRBV30	few	CAWVRLAEAFF
TRBJ1-3	TRBV5-4	few	CASSPGQGLNGNTIYF
TRBJ2-1	TRBV7-3	few	CASSPGGNEQFF
TRBJ2-2	TRBV27	-	CASSLFSTNTGELFF
TRBJ2-5	TRBV19	once	CASSFWSTGDRKETQYF
TRBJ1-2	TRBV30	-	CAWMSPGQRYYGYTF
TRBJ2-7	TRBV28	few	CASRSGTRSSYEQYF
TRBJ2-5	TRBV4-1	-	CASSPGQADKETQYF
TRBJ2-2	TRBV7-9	few	CASREPSNTGELFF
TRBJ2-5	TRBV6-1	-	CASTQTSGGKETQYF
TRBJ2-5	TRBV11-2	once	CASSRQGLDQETQYF
TRBJ1-1	TRBV4-1	-	CASSPNALNTEAFF
TRBJ1-2	TRBV4-3	-	CASSQDLVTVWGYTF
TRBJ1-5	TRBV28	-	CASSPDKFNQPQHF
TRBJ1-2	TRBV6-5	-	CASSYSPGTGYGYTF
TRBJ2-5	TRBV4-3	-	CASSPYARGEGETQYF
TRBJ1-2	TRBV18	few	CASSPSGSQEGYTF
TRBJ2-7	TRBV5-1	-	CASSPTPGNPTMEQYF
TRBJ2-3	TRBV7-2	-	CASSLGWENSTDTQYF
TRBJ1-5	TRBV28	-	CASSPTGARNQPQHF
TRBJ1-1	TRBV27	-	CASKTGGVRNTEAFF
TRBJ1-1	TRBV5-5	-	CASSLRQALYTEAFF
TRBJ2-5	TRBV13	-	CASSSWGGQETQYF
TRBJ2-7	TRBV2	-	CASSDRVAYEQYF
TRBJ2-1	TRBV5-1	-	CASSLGGGGTYNEQFF
TRBJ1-1	TRBV5-1	-	CASSPTGNTEAFF
TRBJ1-5	TRBV6-1	-	CASSGVWRGAGGQPQHF
TRBJ1-2	TRBV4-2	-	CASSPSSGGGNYGYTF
TRBJ2-1	TRBV4-1	-	CASSHARERYNEQFF
-	TRBV7-9	-	CASSDTGTYYEQYF
TRBJ1-2	TRBV15	-	CATSTRRGDGYTF
TRBJ2-7	TRBV28	-	CASSLRSSYEQYF
TRBJ2-3	TRBV18	-	CASSPHFGTGPDTQYF
TRBJ2-1	TRBV4-1	once	CASSQLAGGPYNEQFF
TRBJ1-2	TRBV9	-	CASSMDKLFYGYTF
TRBJ1-1	TRBV19	-	CASSFRGQSTEAFF
TRBJ2-2	TRBV2	-	CASSFLAGRVETGELFF
TRBJ2-5	TRBV7-2	-	CASNTASAPGTQYF
TRBJ1-2	TRBV30	few	CARGSGTGGGYTF
TRBJ2-3	TRBV19	-	CASSTTGTGSTQYF
TRBJ2-7	TRBV5-4	-	CASSSGQGYEQYF
TRBJ2-7	TRBV11-2	-	CASSLASLQQYF
TRBJ1-5	TRBV7-9	-	CSSSLPQGQGACQPQHF
-	TRBV11-1	-	CASSLGQGAYEQYF
TRBJ2-6	TRBV4-2	-	CASSERGSGANVLTF
TRBJ1-3	TRBV9	-	CASTRGIVSGNTIYF
TRBJ1-2	TRBV20-1	-	CSASPGLGYAF
TRBJ2-7	TRBV29-1	few	CSATPGTGFGEQYF
-	TRBV5-8	-	CASSPLYEQYF
TRBJ2-7	TRBV27	few	CASSSRDTLYEQYF
TRBJ2-3	TRBV28	-	CASSLRTGPDTQYF
TRBJ2-1	TRBV11-2	-	CASSRSRAGEGEQFF
TRBJ2-2	TRBV6-5	-	CASSYVRGRELFF
TRBJ2-5	TRBV5-1	-	CASSLGTGRPLQETQYF
TRBJ1-4	TRBV7-9	-	CASSSSGGDEKLFF
TRBJ1-1	TRBV18	-	CASSSGWDTEAFF
TRBJ2-6	TRBV2	-	CASSHRVSGANVLTF
TRBJ1-5	TRBV30	-	CAWSVDGSNQPQHF
TRBJ1-1	TRBV29-1	-	CSVESGDRAFF
TRBJ1-5	TRBV28	-	CASSLTGGADQPQHF